This T cell receptor beta chain was sequenced in a study of shared clonotypes between healthy human individuals. CD45RO-negative, CCR7-selected cells formed the naive CD8 fraction, which excluded terminally differentiated effector memory CD45RA+ cells. Method: immunoSEQ multiplex PCR; TCRdb's copy keeps in-frame clones and lacks some. Among millions of clones listed, roughly 91% were seen once. This CDR3 has 14 amino acids. Germline values: CDR1 SGHTA, CDR2 FQGTGA. Trimming removed 2 bases from V and 3 bases from J; junction bases left unmatched: 4. This clonotype was obtained from a man between 18 and 29 years old in good health. Some clones in this sample may be carry-over from other donors' samples. Sequencing was carried out using naive CD8+ T cells from PBMCs. The V call is TRBV7-3, the J call TRBJ2-7; 7 bases match TRBD1. CDR3 loop: CASSLSDRDYEQYF. DNA for the CDR3: TGTGCCAGCAGCTTATCTGACAGGGACTACGAGCAGTACTTC.